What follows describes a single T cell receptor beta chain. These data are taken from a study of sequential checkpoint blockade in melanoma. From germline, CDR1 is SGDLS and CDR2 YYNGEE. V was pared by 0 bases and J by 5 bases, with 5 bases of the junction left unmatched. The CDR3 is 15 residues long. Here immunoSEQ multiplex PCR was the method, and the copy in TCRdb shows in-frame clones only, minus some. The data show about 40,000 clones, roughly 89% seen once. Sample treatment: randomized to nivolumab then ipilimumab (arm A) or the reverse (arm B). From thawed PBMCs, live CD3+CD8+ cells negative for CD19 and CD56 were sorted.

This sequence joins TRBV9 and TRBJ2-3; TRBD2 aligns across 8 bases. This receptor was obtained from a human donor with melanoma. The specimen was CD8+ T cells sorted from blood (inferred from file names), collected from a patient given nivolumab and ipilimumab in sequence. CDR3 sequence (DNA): TGTGCCAGCAGCGTAGACGGGAGGGATGGAGATACGCAGTATTTT. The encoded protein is CASSVDGRDGDTQYF.